This paragraph reports one TCR beta chain. This CDR3 region has 15 residues. V lost 5 bases, J lost 2 bases, and 15 bases lay in between. The sample comes from a study of blood T cells in healthy people across ages. Primers used in a second PCR of roughly 7 to 12 cycles were a sample-barcoded 5' primer and a J-beta primer mix. Unique molecular identifiers of 12 random nucleotides labeled each cDNA. TCRdb independently ran MiXCR on the 5' RACE reads; one entry per CDR3 protein. The sample contains around 1.1 million distinct CDR3 sequences, 35% to 40% of which appear only once. Material for sequencing was blood. This TCR derives from a man between 18 and 29 years old in good health. The V and J genes are TRBV12-3 or TRBV12-4 and TRBJ1-2; TRBD1 is a possible D gene (6 bases). CDR3 DNA: TGTGCCAGCAGTCCTTACCCAGGGGACAACTATGGCTACACCTTC. This sequence encodes CASSPYPGDNYGYTF.